The 27 T cell receptor beta chains in this list originate from one sample, sequenced in a study of shared clonotypes between healthy human individuals. The assay was immunoSEQ multiplex PCR, and TCRdb's table has in-frame clones only and misses some. The sample lists about 490,000 clones, over 65% occurring once. Material for sequencing was PBMCs. The source is a woman between 35 and 50 years old in good health. Some clones in this sample may be carry-over from other donors' samples.

This chain joins TRBV18 and TRBJ2-5; D is ambiguous. Germline values: CDR1 KGHSH, CDR2 LQKENI. V shed 5 bases and J shed 1 base, with 5 bases lying between them. CDR3 length: 12 residues. The CDR3, as DNA: TGTGCCAGCTCAAAACCCCAAGAGACCCAGTACTTC. Its translation: CASSKPQETQYF.

This chain links TRBV2 with TRBJ2-7, with TRBD1 matching 8 bases. The CDR3 length is 14 residues. With V trimmed by 7 bases and J by 2 bases, 7 bases remained unmatched. Germline assignment: CDR1 SNHLY and CDR2 FYNNEI. In DNA, the CDR3 is TGTGCCAGCATTTCGCGACAGGGGACCTACGAGCAGTACTTC. Residues: CASISRQGTYEQYF.

This clone has a count of ten or more. The genes are TRBV10-2 and TRBJ2-7; D is possibly TRBD1 (5 bases). CDR3 size: 11 residues. Trimming removed 7 bases from V and 6 bases from J, with 10 bases in between. Germline-derived CDR1 and CDR2 are WSHSY and SAAADI. The CDR3, as DNA: TGCGCCAGCACCCAGGGCAGCGAGCAGTACTTC. Protein product: CASTQGSEQYF.

The chain is built from TRBV4-3 and TRBJ2-2; 11 bases fit TRBD2. From germline, CDR1 is LGHNA and CDR2 YSLEER. With 4 bases clipped from V and 1 base from J, the junction kept 5 bases outside the gene matches. The CDR3 totals 17 residues. The CDR3 DNA is TGCGCCAGCAGCCCTGGGACTAGCGGAGAGAACACCGGGGAGCTGTTTTTT. Residues: CASSPGTSGENTGELFF.

This sequence joins TRBV2 and TRBJ2-1; 11 nucleotides align to TRBD2. This CDR3 has 14 residues. V was clipped by 4 bases and J by 9 bases; unmatched bases: 5. Germline CDR1 reads SNHLY; CDR2 reads FYNNEI. The CDR3 spells CASSGLLAGAEQFF. The CDR3 nucleotides are TGTGCCAGCAGTGGGTTACTAGCGGGGGCTGAGCAGTTCTTC.

The chain has TRBV29-1 and TRBJ2-3; no clear D. The ends were cut back, 7 bases at V and 5 bases at J, with 10 bases in the middle. The CDR3 is 11 residues long. The germline V gene encodes CDR1 SQVTM and CDR2 ANQGSEA. The CDR3 here is CSAGPQDTQYF. The DNA of the CDR3 is TGCAGCGCTGGGCCGCAAGATACGCAGTATTTT.

V gene TRBV15 combines with J gene TRBJ1-5, with 7 bases aligning to TRBD1. This CDR3 has 15 residues. Germline V gives CDR1 LNHNV, CDR2 YYDKDF (reference sequence). The ends lost 0 bases at V and 4 bases at J; junction bases unmatched: 3. CDR3 region: CATSRETGRNQPQHF. In DNA, the CDR3 is TGTGCCACCAGCAGAGAGACAGGGAGGAATCAGCCCCAGCATTTT.

Comments on this clone: Given a far larger clone just one base away, this is likely a sequencing read error. The chain joins TRBV30 to TRBJ2-2; possibly TRBD2 for D (5 bases). Germline V gene lookup returns CDR1 GTSNPN and CDR2 SVGIG (reference sequence). Trimming removed 2 bases from V and 6 bases from J, with 16 bases in between. This CDR3 is 15 amino acids long. CDR3 protein: CAWSTSHVSAGELFF. Here the CDR3 DNA reads TGTGCCTGGAGTACCTCACACGTTAGCGCCGGGGAGCTGTTTTTT.

J is TRBJ2-3 and V is TRBV18, with D tentatively TRBD1 (5 bases). In germline, CDR1 is KGHSH, CDR2 LQKENI. This CDR3 contains 13 residues. V was shortened by 3 bases and J by 6 bases, with 10 bases between the two germline ends. CDR3 sequence (DNA): TGTGCCAGCTCACCGGGGAACAGGGATACGCAGTATTTT. Protein product: CASSPGNRDTQYF.

J is TRBJ2-7 and V is TRBV6-6; no clear D gene. The germline V and J ends were trimmed by 0 bases and 7 bases, with 16 bases remaining between them. CDR1 is MNHNY and CDR2 is SVGAGI in the germline V gene (reference sequence). The CDR3 length is 15 residues. CDR3 sequence: CASSYSATSYGEQYF. CDR3 sequence (DNA): TGTGCCAGCAGTTACTCGGCTACCTCCTACGGAGAGCAGTACTTC.

This clone was seen at least ten times. The chain carries TRBV30 and TRBJ1-5, with unresolved D. Germline V gene sequence: CDR1 GTSNPN, CDR2 SVGIG (reference sequence). The CDR3 length is 14 residues. Deletions cut 4 bases from V and 2 bases from J, with 12 bases between. The DNA for the CDR3 is TGTGCCTGGACCGCGGGTCAGGGCAATCAGCCCCAGCATTTT. Protein: CAWTAGQGNQPQHF. Complete variable domain (other parts from reference TRBV30 and TRBJ1-5): SQTIHQWPATLVQPVGSPLSLECTVEGTSNPNLYWYRQAAGRGLQLLFYSVGIGQISSEVPQNLSASRPQDRQFILSSKKLLLSDSGFYLCAWTAGQGNQPQHFGDGTRLSIL.

J is TRBJ1-5 and V is TRBV11-2; unclear D gene. The germline V and J ends were trimmed by 1 base and 2 bases, with 12 bases remaining between them. CDR3 length equals 16 residues. Germline V CDR1 and CDR2: SGHAT, FQNNGV. This CDR3 is CASSLGAVLGNQPQHF. CDR3 nucleotide sequence: TGTGCCAGCAGCTTAGGAGCGGTATTGGGCAATCAGCCCCAGCATTTT.

In this sample, this clone turned up a few times. The chain combines TRBV19 with TRBJ2-3; D remains ambiguous. This CDR3 has 13 amino acids. From germline, CDR1 is LNHDA and CDR2 SQIVND (reference sequence). The V end was cut by 4 bases, the J end by 0 bases, with 5 bases between. CDR3 loop: CASSKTSTDTQYF. The CDR3 DNA follows: TGTGCCAGTAGTAAGACAAGCACAGATACGCAGTATTTT.

The chain is built from TRBV5-4 and TRBJ2-5; D is perhaps TRBD1 or TRBD2 (5 bases each). The germline V gene encodes CDR1 SGHNT and CDR2 YYREEE (reference sequence). Between the trimmed V and J ends, which lost 0 bases and 5 bases, there was a span of 20 bases. The CDR3 spans 17 residues. For the CDR3, the DNA is TGTGCCAGCAGCTTGGGCTCCATGGCCCCGGGGCTGGAGACCCAGTACTTC. This encodes CASSLGSMAPGLETQYF.

The sample holds one count of this clone. Sequence at one end of the junction differs from germline and may be a read error. The gene calls are TRBV7-7 and TRBJ2-1; 12 positions agree with TRBD2. The CDR3 has 14 residues. Germline V gives CDR1 SSHAT, CDR2 FNYEAQ (reference sequence). The CDR3, as DNA: TGTGCTAGCAGCTTAACCCTAGCGGGAGGGGAGCAGTTCTTC. Its translation is CASSLTLAGGEQFF.

This clone was detected only once. Lacking the conserved final phenylalanine or tryptophan, this CDR3 likely reflects a read error. The chain carries TRBV30 and TRBJ1-2, with D maybe TRBD1 (5 bases). The germline gives CDR1 GTSNPN, CDR2 SVGIG (reference sequence). The V end lost 3 bases, the J end lost 4 bases, and 18 bases lay between the germline ends. This CDR3 region has 15 residues. CDR3 protein: CAWSGLGQGSYGYTL. In nucleotides, the CDR3 is TGTGCCTGGAGCGGCTTGGGGCAGGGTTCCTATGGCTACACCCTC.

The V gene is TRBV7-9, the J gene TRBJ1-2; D might be TRBD1 (5 bases). Germline lookup yields CDR1 SEHNR and CDR2 FQNEAQ (reference sequence). The CDR3 is 13 residues long. Trimming stripped 3 bases from V and 6 bases from J, with 11 bases between. Here the CDR3 DNA reads TGTGCCAGCAGCTTTGAGGGGTTGGATGGCTACACCTTC. Translating it yields CASSFEGLDGYTF.

The V gene is TRBV7-8, the J gene TRBJ2-3, with TRBD2 matching 7 bases. The CDR3 loop spans 15 amino acids. V trimming: 3 bases; J trimming: 4 bases; junction bases outside the gene matches: 7. CDR1 is SGHVS and CDR2 is FQNEAQ in the germline V gene. The CDR3 loop is CASSFWGGSPDTQYF. CDR3 nucleotides: TGTGCCAGCAGCTTTTGGGGGGGTTCTCCAGATACGCAGTATTTT.

This clone was counted at least ten times. The same CDR3 can be traced to other DNA sequences in this sample. The chain employs TRBV29-1 and TRBJ2-1, with 11 bases that match TRBD2. The length of the CDR3 is 13 residues. CDR1 and CDR2 (germline): SQVTM, ANQGSEA. V lost 4 bases, J lost 5 bases, and 1 base stayed unmatched. CDR3 loop: CSVATSGDNEQFF. In DNA form, the CDR3 reads TGCAGCGTTGCGACTAGCGGGGACAATGAGCAGTTCTTC.

In regard to this clone: This probably arose from a read error, given a far larger clone one base away. Additional DNA sequences in this sample encode the identical CDR3. The chain combines TRBV10-3 with TRBJ1-2; D is perhaps TRBD1 (5 bases). The CDR3 loop spans 13 amino acids. The germline V gene has CDR1 ENHRY and CDR2 SYGVKD. CDR3 bases: TGTGCCGTCAGTGAGCAGGGCGACTATGGCTACACCTTC. Translating gives CAVSEQGDYGYTF.

This clone was picked up a small number of times. The rearrangement joins TRBV7-2 to TRBJ1-1; 7 nucleotides agree with TRBD1. V lost 3 bases, J lost 4 bases, and 8 bases stayed unmatched. The CDR3 length is 15 residues. Germline CDR1 SGHTA, CDR2 FQGNSA. The CDR3 coding sequence is TGTGCCAGCAGCTTGCCTTTTCAGGGGGGCACTGAAGCTTTCTTT. It is translated as CASSLPFQGGTEAFF.

In regard to this clone: The likely explanation is a read error, given a far larger clone one base away. Other DNA sequences of this sample code for an identical CDR3. This sequence joins TRBV5-1 and TRBJ1-3; TRBD1 aligns across 7 bases. Germline V CDR1 and CDR2: SGHRS, YFSETQ. The CDR3 sequence is 14 residues long. This CDR3 reads CASSSSGGGNTIYF. CDR3 sequence (DNA): TGCGCCAGCAGCTCCTCAGGGGGAGGAAACACCATATACTTT. Variable domain in full (rest from reference TRBV5-1 and TRBJ1-3): KAGVTQTPRYLIKTRGQQVTLSCSPISGHRSVSWYQQTPGQGLQFLFEYFSETQRNKGNFPGRFSGRQFSNSRSEMNVSTLELGDSALYLCASSSSGGGNTIYFGEGSWLTVV.

This rearrangement joins TRBV7-3 to TRBJ2-7; 12 nucleotides agree with TRBD2. Germline CDR1 is SGHTA and CDR2 is FQGTGA. V was pared by 5 bases and J by 4 bases, with 6 bases of the junction left unmatched. The CDR3 is 15 residues long. The CDR3 protein is CASSPSSGRAYEQYF. CDR3 nucleotides: TGTGCCAGCAGCCCTTCTAGCGGGAGGGCTTACGAGCAGTACTTC.

The CDR3 loop is CASRASGTDTQYF. The CDR3 region has the DNA TGTGCCAGCCGGGCTAGCGGCACAGATACGCAGTATTTT. The chain carries TRBV5-4 and TRBJ2-3, with D tentatively TRBD2 (6 bases). The CDR3 covers 13 residues. The V end lost 7 bases, the J end lost 1 base, and 10 bases lay between the germline ends. CDR1 and CDR2 (germline): SGHNT, YYREEE (reference sequence).

This clone has only one observation. V usage is TRBV5-1 and J usage is TRBJ2-7; TRBD1 might be the D (6 bases). Germline values: CDR1 SGHRS, CDR2 YFSETQ. Trimming removed 4 bases from V and 3 bases from J, with 11 bases in between. This CDR3 is built from 13 residues. CDR3 coding DNA: TGCGCCAGCAGCGAACAGGGTCTCTACGAGCAGTACTTC. Translated, it gives CASSEQGLYEQYF.

This clone was detected a few times. The chain employs TRBV28 and TRBJ1-2; the D gene is possibly TRBD1 (5 bases). The germline CDR1 and CDR2 sequences are MDHEN and SYDVKM. V shed 6 bases and J shed 8 bases, with 13 bases lying between them. The CDR3 has 12 amino acids. The CDR3 region has the DNA TGTGCCAGCAGCCCCTTGGAGGGGGGCTACACCTTC. Translating it yields CASSPLEGGYTF.

The chain is built from TRBV28 and TRBJ1-1; the D gene is possibly TRBD1 (6 bases). The CDR3 covers 13 residues. Germline-derived CDR1 and CDR2 are MDHEN and SYDVKM. V dropped 5 bases and J dropped 5 bases, with 12 bases sitting between them. The DNA for the CDR3 is TGTGCCAGCAGTCCGGGACATCAGACTGAAGCTTTCTTT. It yields the protein CASSPGHQTEAFF.